The 29 T cell receptor beta chains below come from one sample, sequenced in a study of blood T cell repertoires in COVID-19 (dated by TCRdb to 2019 to 2021). The method behind the library was the immunoSEQ multiplex PCR assay. In its TCRdb copy, this immuneACCESS table keeps in-frame sequences only and misses some clones. Where compared with another copy, unresolved V genes explain less than half of these, and the others have no known cause. The sample contains just over 300,000 clones, roughly 89% of them found a single time. Together, the top ten hold roughly 1.9% of the sample. Sequences were obtained from peripheral blood. The source of these receptors is a woman in her 30s with COVID-19, enrolled during active disease.

The chain couples TRBV7-2 to TRBJ2-7; 8 bases align to TRBD2. In germline, CDR1 is SGHTA, CDR2 FQGNSA. Germline trimming cut 1 base from V and 7 bases from J; bases unmatched to any gene: 9. The CDR3 covers 15 residues. In DNA, the CDR3 is TGTGCCAGCAGCTTAGAGAGCTATCCGGGGGGGGAGCAGTACTTC. It yields the protein CASSLESYPGGEQYF.

The gene calls are TRBV30 and TRBJ2-5; 11 bases fit TRBD2. CDR3 length: 12 residues. The germline V gene has CDR1 GTSNPN and CDR2 SVGIG (reference sequence). V was pared by 5 bases and J by 13 bases, with 9 bases of the junction left unmatched. CDR3 sequence (DNA): TGTGCCTGGTTAGCGGGGGGGCAGGGTCCGTACTTC. Translated, it gives CAWLAGGQGPYF. The full variable domain, completed using reference TRBV30 and TRBJ2-5, is SQTIHQWPATLVQPVGSPLSLECTVEGTSNPNLYWYRQAAGRGLQLLFYSVGIGQISSEVPQNLSASRPQDRQFILSSKKLLLSDSGFYLCAWLAGGQGPYFGPGTRLLVL.

The count of this clone is one. The V call is TRBV28, the J call TRBJ2-7, with TRBD2 matching over 11 bases. The V gene end was trimmed by 6 bases and the J gene end by 3 bases; junction bases not matched to a gene: 7. From germline, CDR1 is MDHEN and CDR2 SYDVKM. This CDR3 has 15 residues. CDR3 sequence (DNA): TGTGCCAGCAGCCCACTAGCGGGGGCTCTCTACGAGCAGTACGTC. Its protein product is CASSPLAGALYEQYV.

With regard to this clone: Within the sample, other DNA sequences also encode this same CDR3. The chain combines TRBV9 with TRBJ2-5; tentatively, D is TRBD2 (5 bases). The CDR3 extends over 14 amino acids. Trimming cost V 0 bases and J 2 bases, with 8 bases left between them. The germline CDR1 and CDR2 sequences are SGDLS and YYNGEE. The DNA of the CDR3 is TGTGCCAGCAGCGTAGGTGGAGGTCAAGAGACCCAGTACTTC. Protein: CASSVGGGQETQYF.

This chain links TRBV14 with TRBJ2-7, with D tentatively TRBD2 (5 bases). The CDR3 contains 13 residues. Per the germline V gene, CDR1 is SGHDN and CDR2 is FVKESK. Trimming took off 1 base at V and 2 bases at J, with 6 bases between the two ends. CDR3 in DNA: TGTGCCAGCAGCCAAGGACTAACCTACGAGCAGTACTTC. It codes for CASSQGLTYEQYF.

This clone came up a few times. The chain couples TRBV15 to TRBJ2-3; 8 positions agree with TRBD1. This CDR3 spans 17 amino acids. Per germline, CDR1 LNHNV and CDR2 YYDKDF (reference sequence). V shed 0 bases and J 5 bases; nucleotides not matched to a gene: 10. CDR3 loop: CATSRDSGRGQGDTQYF. CDR3 nucleotides: TGTGCCACCAGCAGAGATTCGGGCAGGGGGCAAGGAGATACGCAGTATTTT.

The gene calls are TRBV4-2 and TRBJ2-3; 7 bases match TRBD2. This CDR3 comprises 15 residues. After removal of 4 bases from V and 0 bases from J, the junction contained 4 bases not matched to a gene. Germline V gene sequence: CDR1 LGHNA, CDR2 YNFKEQ. CDR3 loop: CASSLRGTSTDTQYF. The CDR3 nucleotides read TGTGCCAGCAGCCTGCGGGGGACTAGCACAGATACGCAGTATTTT.

The J gene is TRBJ2-7, the V gene TRBV6-4; maybe TRBD2 (5 bases). Germline V lookup: CDR1 MRHNA, CDR2 SNTAGT. CDR3 length equals 16 residues. V was shortened by 2 bases and J by 1 base, with 15 bases between the two germline ends. In DNA form, the CDR3 reads TGTGCCAGCAGTGACCCCACATGCCCGGGGTCCTACGAGCAGTACGTC. It is translated as CASSDPTCPGSYEQYV.

This clone was recorded once. This rearrangement joins TRBV6-2 or TRBV6-3 to TRBJ1-5; D ambiguous. The germline V and J ends were trimmed by 0 bases and 0 bases, with 6 bases remaining between them. CDR3 size: 15 residues. Germline V gene data show CDR1 as MNHEY and CDR2 as SVGEGT. The CDR3 loop is CASSYSGTSNQPQHF. The CDR3 DNA sequence: TGTGCCAGCAGTTACTCTGGCACTAGCAATCAGCCCCAGCATTTT.

The rearrangement joins TRBV5-1 to TRBJ1-6; 9 bases map to TRBD1. J gave up 0 bases and V 4 bases, and 8 bases lay outside the gene matches. CDR1 is SGHRS, CDR2 YFSETQ, per germline. The CDR3 has 18 amino acids. CDR3 nucleotide sequence: TGCGCCAGCAGCAATGCCGGGACAGGGAGCTCCTATAATTCACCCCTCCACTTT. Its protein is CASSNAGTGSSYNSPLHF.

The gene calls are TRBV6-5 and TRBJ1-1; the match to TRBD1 covers 8 bases. CDR3 size: 13 residues. Germline lookup yields CDR1 MNHEY and CDR2 SVGAGI. J was trimmed by 9 bases and V by 6 bases; bases with no gene match: 9. CDR3 amino acids: CASRQGQGGKAFF. The CDR3 DNA reads as TGTGCCAGCAGACAAGGACAGGGAGGAAAAGCTTTCTTT.

CDR3 protein: CASSARAGGLYEQYF. The CDR3 DNA reads TGTGCCAGCAGCGCAAGAGCTGGGGGACTCTACGAGCAGTACTTC. The chain couples TRBV9 to TRBJ2-7; D is perhaps TRBD2 (6 bases). Deletions cut 3 bases from V and 3 bases from J, with 16 bases between. Per germline, CDR1 SGDLS and CDR2 YYNGEE. This CDR3 spans 15 amino acids.

This chain connects TRBV30 to TRBJ1-5; the D is unclear. Trimming took 4 bases from V and 1 from J, leaving 11 bases between them. Germline V gene data show CDR1 as GTSNPN and CDR2 as SVGIG (reference sequence). This CDR3 comprises 14 residues. The CDR3 region is CAWNEGLSNQPQHF. The CDR3, as DNA: TGTGCCTGGAATGAGGGATTGAGCAATCAGCCCCAGCATTTT.

The V and J genes are TRBV29-1 and TRBJ1-1; 8 nucleotides line up with TRBD1. Per germline, CDR1 SQVTM and CDR2 ANQGSEA. Unmatched junction bases numbered 14, after V lost 6 bases and J lost 5 bases. The CDR3 runs to 15 residues. CDR3 sequence reads: CSVGSQGATGTEAFF. Here the CDR3 DNA reads TGCAGCGTGGGCTCTCAGGGGGCGACGGGGACTGAAGCTTTCTTT.

In nucleotides, the CDR3 is TGTGCCACCGGTCAACGACAGGGGGAAGCTTTCTTT. It yields the protein CATGQRQGEAFF. The chain couples TRBV24-1 to TRBJ1-1, with 8 bases lining up with TRBD1. This CDR3 is 12 amino acids long. Germline CDR1 reads KGHDR; CDR2 reads SFDVKD. With 9 bases clipped from V and 8 bases from J, the junction kept 7 bases outside the gene matches.

V is TRBV6-2 or TRBV6-3 and J is TRBJ2-6; no reliable D call. V was clipped by 2 bases and J by 5 bases, with 7 bases between them. Germline V CDR1 and CDR2: MNHEY, SVGEGT. The CDR3 runs to 14 residues. The chain's CDR3 is CASSYGGWANVLTF. The CDR3 region has the DNA TGTGCCAGCAGTTACGGTGGCTGGGCCAACGTCCTGACTTTC.

As to this clone: Other nucleotide sequences in the sample specify the same CDR3. The chain employs TRBV2 and TRBJ1-2; 7 nucleotides agree with TRBD1. The CDR3 length is 12 residues. V shed 5 bases and J 5 bases; nucleotides not matched to a gene: 2. Germline lookup yields CDR1 SNHLY and CDR2 FYNNEI. CDR3 region: CASSRDSYGYTF. Here the CDR3 DNA reads TGTGCCAGCAGTCGGGACAGTTATGGCTACACCTTC.

The chain uses TRBV11-3 and TRBJ2-7; perhaps TRBD1 as D (5 bases). This CDR3 has 13 amino acids. Per the germline V gene, CDR1 is SGHNT and CDR2 is YENEEA. Trimming removed 5 bases at V and 2 bases at J, with 10 bases between. The CDR3 loop reads CASSPQTAYEQYF. In DNA, the CDR3 is TGTGCCAGCAGCCCCCAGACAGCCTACGAGCAGTACTTC.

This sequence joins TRBV4-1 and TRBJ2-7; D is possibly TRBD2 (7 bases). This CDR3 spans 19 amino acids. Germline assignment: CDR1 MGHRA and CDR2 YSYEKL. V lost 4 bases, J lost 2 bases, and 27 bases lay in between. The chain's CDR3 is CASSRGASGQNSETYEQYF. CDR3 in DNA: TGCGCCAGCAGCCGAGGGGCTAGCGGACAGAATTCCGAGACCTACGAGCAGTACTTC.

This chain links TRBV19 with TRBJ1-1; perhaps TRBD1 as D (5 bases). Germline V gene data show CDR1 as LNHDA and CDR2 as SQIVND (reference sequence). The V and J ends lost 6 bases and 6 bases respectively, with 14 bases between them. This CDR3 spans 13 amino acids. CDR3 nucleotides: TGTGCCAGTAGCTCAGGGAAACAGGCTGAAGCTTTCTTT. It translates to CASSSGKQAEAFF. Using reference TRBV19 and TRBJ1-1 for the parts outside the CDR3, the full variable domain is DGGITQSPKYLFRKEGQNVTLSCEQNLNHDAMYWYRQDPGQGLRLIYYSQIVNDFQKGDIAEGYSVSREKKESFPLTVTSAQKNPTAFYLCASSSGKQAEAFFGQGTRLTVV.

This clone was seen once. This chain joins TRBV3-1 (or the pseudogene TRBV3-2) and TRBJ2-5; TRBD2 matches 11 bases. This CDR3 comprises 15 residues. CDR1 and CDR2 from the germline V gene are LGHDT and YNNKEL (reference sequence). J lost 2 bases, V lost 2 bases, and 1 base had no gene match. CDR3 region: CASSQWTSGQETQYF. The CDR3 DNA is TGTGCCAGCAGCCAATGGACTAGCGGGCAAGAGACCCAGTACTTC.

The rearrangement links TRBV7-2 to TRBJ1-3; maybe TRBD1 (6 bases). V was clipped by 3 bases and J by 4 bases, with 7 bases between them. The length of the CDR3 is 13 residues. Germline CDR1 reads SGHTA; CDR2 reads FQGNSA. CDR3 loop: CASSFGTGNTIYF. The CDR3 DNA sequence: TGTGCCAGCAGCTTCGGGACAGGAAACACCATATATTTT.

The J gene is TRBJ2-1, the V gene TRBV6-5, with D possibly TRBD2 on 7 matching bases. In germline, CDR1 is MNHEY, CDR2 SVGAGI. The CDR3 has 16 residues. V was pared by 4 bases and J by 8 bases, with 21 bases between. The CDR3 DNA reads as TGTGCCAGCAGTTGGCTTGTGAGGGGGGGAATGTATGAGCAGTTCTTC. Translated, it gives CASSWLVRGGMYEQFF.

V gene TRBV7-9 combines with J gene TRBJ1-5; perhaps TRBD1 as D (6 bases). With 3 bases removed from V and 6 bases from J, the gap between germline ends came to 18 bases. The CDR3 runs 16 residues. The V gene's germline CDR1 is SEHNR and CDR2 FQNEAQ (reference sequence). In DNA, the CDR3 is TGTGCCAGCAGCTTGGCCAGTGGGGGGGCCAGTCAGCCCCAGCATTTT. It yields the protein CASSLASGGASQPQHF. The full variable domain, in which reference TRBV7-9 and TRBJ1-5 provide the parts outside the CDR3, is DTGVSQNPRHKITKRGQNVTFRCDPISEHNRLYWYRQTLGQGPEFLTYFQNEAQLEKSRLLSDRFSAERPKGSFSTLEIQRTEQGDSAMYLCASSLASGGASQPQHFGDGTRLSIL.

The rearrangement uses TRBV6-1 and TRBJ2-7; D is unresolved. The CDR3 contains 13 residues. With 1 base removed from V and 4 bases from J, the gap between germline ends came to 8 bases. CDR1 and CDR2 from the germline V gene are MNHNS and SASEGT. The DNA of the CDR3 is TGTGCCAGCAGTGAAGTATCCTCTTACGAGCAGTACTTC. Amino acids: CASSEVSSYEQYF.

The chain carries TRBV27 and TRBJ2-1, with a possible D match to TRBD1 (6 bases). Deletions cut 6 bases from V and 7 bases from J, with 16 bases between. The CDR3 spans 14 residues. The germline CDR1 and CDR2 sequences are MNHEY and SMNVEV (reference sequence). The CDR3 protein is CASRPQGKQNEQFF. CDR3 bases: TGTGCCAGCAGGCCTCAGGGGAAGCAAAATGAGCAGTTCTTC.

A note on this clone: One junction end does not reproduce the germline sequence, and a read error may be involved. V and J are TRBV27 and TRBJ2-4; TRBD1 aligns across 11 bases. The CDR3 is 12 amino acids. Germline V lookup: CDR1 MNHEY, CDR2 SMNVEV (reference sequence). CDR3 residues: CASSLWGTGGTF. For the CDR3, the DNA is TGTGCCAGCAGTTTATGGGGGACAGGGGGAACTTTC.

V and J are TRBV7-9 and TRBJ2-4, with D maybe TRBD1 (6 bases). Germline-derived CDR1 and CDR2 are SEHNR and FQNEAQ (reference sequence). CDR3 length: 14 residues. Trimming left V 5 bases short and J 2 bases short, with 10 bases between. CDR3 sequence: CASSTDRTKNIQYF. The CDR3 DNA is TGTGCCAGCAGCACAGACAGGACCAAAAACATTCAGTACTTC.

The CDR3 coding sequence is TGTGCCAGTACCGCCGGAACCTCAACGGGGCAGTACGTC. As protein: CASTAGTSTGQYV. The chain employs TRBV19 and TRBJ2-7; no firm D call. V was pared by 7 bases and J by 9 bases, with 19 bases between. Germline V gene data show CDR1 as LNHDA and CDR2 as SQIVND (reference sequence). This CDR3 contains 13 residues.